This T cell receptor (beta chain) was found in a study of blood T cell repertoires in COVID-19. Across the whole study: Material from acute and convalescent COVID-19 was sourced from the United States, Italy and Spain. PBMCs, B-cell-depleted T cells, or T cells were the source of the cDNA or gDNA that made up the material.

In the source study's methods: Reference gene primer amplification gave estimated nucleated cell counts. Here immunoSEQ multiplex PCR was the method, and the copy in TCRdb shows in-frame clones only, minus some. From that table come the V and J calls and clone size; the DNA was used to work out D and trimming. The sample carries about 99,000 clones, around 90% recorded once. The CDR3 spans 19 residues. CDR1 and CDR2 from the germline V gene are LNHDA and SQIVND (reference sequence). V was shortened by 6 bases and J by 2 bases, with 26 bases between the two germline ends. Sequences were obtained from peripheral blood. This chain connects TRBV19 to TRBJ2-1; perhaps TRBD1 as D (6 bases). The source of this sequence is a human donor in a cohort sampled during active COVID-19. The CDR3 DNA follows: TGTGCCAGTAGCAACACAATTCCGGACCATAAGGGGGCCTACAATGAGCAGTTCTTC. Translated: CASSNTIPDHKGAYNEQFF.